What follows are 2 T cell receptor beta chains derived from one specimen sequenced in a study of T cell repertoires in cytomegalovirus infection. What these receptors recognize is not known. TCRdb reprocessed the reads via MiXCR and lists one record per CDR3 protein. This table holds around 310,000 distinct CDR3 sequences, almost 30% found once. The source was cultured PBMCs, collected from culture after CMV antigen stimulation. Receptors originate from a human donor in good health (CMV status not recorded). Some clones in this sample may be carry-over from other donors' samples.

DNA of the CDR3: TGTGCCAGCACCCTATCGACAGGGGACCTGTTTTTT. It specifies CASTLSTGDLFF. The chain is built from TRBV28 and TRBJ1-4; 8 bases are a match to TRBD1. The CDR3 runs to 12 residues. CDR1 is MDHEN and CDR2 is SYDVKM in the germline V gene. V lost 7 bases, J lost 14 bases, and 9 bases stayed unmatched.

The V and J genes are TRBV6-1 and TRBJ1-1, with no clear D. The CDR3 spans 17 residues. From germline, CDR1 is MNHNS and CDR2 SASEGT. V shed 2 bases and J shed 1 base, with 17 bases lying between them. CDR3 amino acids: CASSETPQPGWNTEAFF. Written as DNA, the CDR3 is TGTGCCAGCAGTGAAACTCCCCAACCGGGTTGGAACACTGAAGCTTTCTTT.